A single sample is the source of the 22 T cell receptor beta chains below, sequenced in a study of PD-L1 blockade in urothelial cancer. Specified time point: pretreatment peripheral blood. The method was immunoSEQ multiplex PCR; TCRdb's version includes in-frame clones alone and lacks a portion of them. The sample has under 100,000 clones, almost 90% seen once. Sequenced material: PBMCs, taken around atezolizumab (anti-PD-L1) treatment. The receptor source for this set is a man in his sixties with urothelial cancer.

The V gene is TRBV10-1, the J gene TRBJ2-3; TRBD1 might be the D (6 bases). The CDR3 spans 12 residues. Trimming took off 5 bases at V and 4 bases at J, with 7 bases between the two ends. CDR1 and CDR2 (germline): WNHNN, SYGVQD (reference sequence). The CDR3 DNA is TGCGCCAGCAGTACAGGGCCAGATACGCAGTATTTT. Translating it yields CASSTGPDTQYF.

The chain uses TRBV7-9 and TRBJ2-7, with D perhaps TRBD1 (6 bases). The CDR3 contains 11 residues. Deletions cut 4 bases from V and 7 bases from J, with 8 bases between. CDR1 SEHNR and CDR2 FQNEAQ come from the germline V gene (reference sequence). As DNA, the CDR3 is TGTGCCAGCAGCTCACAGGGTGAGCAGTACTTC. Residues: CASSSQGEQYF.

The genes are TRBV6-5 and TRBJ2-2; 8 nucleotides align to TRBD2. V gave up 2 bases and J gave up 5 bases; unmatched junction bases: 7. Per the germline V gene, CDR1 is MNHEY and CDR2 is SVGAGI. This CDR3 spans 16 amino acids. In nucleotides, the CDR3 is TGTGCCAGCAGTTACAAAGCGGGAGTTCGTACCGGGGAGCTGTTTTTT. This sequence encodes CASSYKAGVRTGELFF.

The chain combines TRBV15 with TRBJ2-2; 11 positions match TRBD1. Per the germline V gene, CDR1 is LNHNV and CDR2 is YYDKDF (reference sequence). V trimming: 7 bases; J trimming: 4 bases; junction bases outside the gene matches: 5. The CDR3 has 15 residues. This CDR3 is CATTGTGGPTGELFF. The CDR3 bases are TGTGCCACCACGGGGACAGGGGGTCCCACCGGGGAGCTGTTTTTT.

V and J are TRBV7-9 and TRBJ1-3; no definite D call. From germline, CDR1 is SEHNR and CDR2 FQNEAQ (reference sequence). Trimming took 5 bases from V and 8 from J, leaving 16 bases between them. CDR3 length: 14 residues. The CDR3 region has the DNA TGTGCCAGCAGCCCGGTTCGAGGGCGGGACACCATATATTTT. Translation gives CASSPVRGRDTIYF.

The chain is built from TRBV7-2 and TRBJ2-3, with 10 bases lining up with TRBD2. CDR1 and CDR2 (germline): SGHTA, FQGNSA. CDR3 length equals 16 residues. The V and J ends lost 2 bases and 2 bases, in that order; junction bases with no gene match: 4. This chain's CDR3 is CASSLRTSGATDTQYF. CDR3 coding DNA: TGTGCCAGCAGCTTAAGGACTAGCGGAGCCACAGATACGCAGTATTTT.

The chain carries TRBV19 and TRBJ1-5; perhaps TRBD1 as D (5 bases). Per germline, CDR1 LNHDA and CDR2 SQIVND (reference sequence). Between the trimmed V and J ends, which lost 8 bases and 6 bases, there was a span of 20 bases. This CDR3 is built from 15 residues. CDR3 amino acids: CASGGEGGGGQPQHF. Written as DNA, the CDR3 is TGTGCCAGTGGAGGTGAGGGTGGGGGAGGTCAGCCCCAGCATTTT.

J is TRBJ2-1 and V is TRBV11-1; 7 bases match TRBD2. The V and J ends lost 1 base and 6 bases, in that order; junction bases with no gene match: 15. Germline V CDR1 and CDR2: SGHAT, FQDESV (reference sequence). The CDR3 runs 18 residues. Here the CDR3 reads CASSLVPLSGAQVNEQFF. In nucleotides, the CDR3 is TGTGCCAGCAGCTTAGTTCCCCTAAGCGGGGCCCAAGTCAATGAGCAGTTCTTC. The full variable domain, rest sourced from reference TRBV11-1 and TRBJ2-1, is EAEVAQSPRYKITEKSQAVAFWCDPISGHATLYWYRQILGQGPELLVQFQDESVVDDSQLPKDRFSAERLKGVDSTLKIQPAELGDSAMYLCASSLVPLSGAQVNEQFFGPGTRLTVL.

This chain connects TRBV4-2 to TRBJ1-1; D possibly corresponds to TRBD1 (5 bases). With 2 bases removed from V and 4 bases from J, the gap between germline ends came to 17 bases. Germline-derived CDR1 and CDR2 are LGHNA and YNFKEQ. The CDR3 loop spans 16 amino acids. The CDR3, as DNA: TGTGCCAGCAGCCAACTACGGGACGGGGGGGTCACTGAAGCTTTCTTT. Residues: CASSQLRDGGVTEAFF.

The chain recombines TRBV5-1 with TRBJ2-5, with 7 bases fitting TRBD2. The CDR3 sequence is 14 residues long. The junction had 3 bases not matched to a gene; V was cut back by 4 bases and J by 0 bases. Germline V gives CDR1 SGHRS, CDR2 YFSETQ. In DNA form, the CDR3 reads TGCGCCAGCAGCCCCGGGGGGAACCAAGAGACCCAGTACTTC. It is translated as CASSPGGNQETQYF.

This clone was seen a handful of times. V gene TRBV7-6 combines with J gene TRBJ1-3; 7 nucleotides line up with TRBD1. Germline lookup yields CDR1 SGHVS and CDR2 FNYEAQ. This CDR3 spans 16 amino acids. V gave up 5 bases and J gave up 0 bases; unmatched junction bases: 7. In nucleotides, the CDR3 is TGTGCCAGCAGCCTTCAGGGGGGATTCTCTGGAAACACCATATATTTT. Its translation: CASSLQGGFSGNTIYF.

The chain has TRBV11-2 and TRBJ1-2; unclear D gene. The CDR3 runs 17 residues. Trimming pared 5 bases from V and 7 bases from J, leaving 26 bases between. Per germline, CDR1 SGHAT and CDR2 FQNNGV. As DNA, the CDR3 is TGTGCCAGCAGCGGTCCTCTGGAACGAGACGGACTGGGTGGCTACACCTTC. This gives the protein CASSGPLERDGLGGYTF.

The chain combines TRBV21-1 with TRBJ1-1; TRBD1 is the table's D call and was not checked against the DNA. TRBV21-1 is noted as a pseudogene. The CDR3 length is 15 residues. For the CDR3, the DNA is TGTGCCAGCAGCAAAGACAGGGGGCAGAACACTGAAGCTTTCTTT. Its translation: CASSKDRGQNTEAFF.

This sequence joins TRBV30 and TRBJ2-1; the match to TRBD2 covers 7 bases. Germline V gives CDR1 GTSNPN, CDR2 SVGIG (reference sequence). The CDR3 length is 13 residues. V shed 2 bases and J 2 bases; nucleotides not matched to a gene: 0. In nucleotides, the CDR3 is TGTGCCTGGAGTCGGGGGGCCTACAATGAGCAGTTCTTC. Translating it yields CAWSRGAYNEQFF.

The chain combines TRBV7-3 with TRBJ2-5; 15 positions agree with TRBD2. The CDR3 is 22 residues long. V shed 5 bases, J shed 4 bases, and the junction held 23 bases outside the gene matches. Germline values: CDR1 SGHTA, CDR2 FQGTGA. The CDR3 loop is CASSLWTVAEAGTSGRLETQYF. The DNA of the CDR3 is TGTGCCAGCAGCCTATGGACGGTGGCAGAAGCCGGGACTAGCGGGAGGCTAGAGACCCAGTACTTC.

The chain employs TRBV5-1 and TRBJ1-1; 7 nucleotides agree with TRBD1. This CDR3 contains 15 residues. The J segment lost 3 bases and the V segment lost 4 bases, leaving 9 bases of the junction unmatched. Looked up from germline, CDR1 is SGHRS and CDR2 is YFSETQ. As DNA, the CDR3 is TGCGCCAGCAGCCCCCTGACAGGGTCGGACACTGAAGCTTTCTTT. This encodes CASSPLTGSDTEAFF.

The V and J genes are TRBV27 and TRBJ1-1; 7 bases fit TRBD1. The junction had 4 bases not matched to a gene; V was cut back by 5 bases and J by 1 base. The germline V gene has CDR1 MNHEY and CDR2 SMNVEV (reference sequence). There are 14 residues in the CDR3. The CDR3 coding sequence is TGTGCCAGCAGTGTGGGACAGAGGAACACTGAAGCTTTCTTT. Translation: CASSVGQRNTEAFF.

V gene TRBV5-1 combines with J gene TRBJ2-3; D might be TRBD1 (6 bases). Germline CDR1 SGHRS, CDR2 YFSETQ. V lost 4 bases and J 3 bases, leaving 12 bases between the germline ends. This CDR3 spans 14 amino acids. The CDR3 is CASSTQGGTDTQYF. CDR3 coding DNA: TGCGCCAGCAGCACTCAAGGGGGAACAGATACGCAGTATTTT.

The chain recombines TRBV29-1 with TRBJ1-1, with TRBD1 identical over 11 bases. V lost 5 bases, J lost 5 bases, and 10 bases stayed unmatched. The length of the CDR3 is 15 residues. Germline CDR1 and CDR2: SQVTM and ANQGSEA. CDR3 nucleotides: TGCAGCGTTACCGGGACAGGGGGGGCTAGTACTGAAGCTTTCTTT. Protein sequence: CSVTGTGGASTEAFF.

The chain is built from TRBV29-1 and TRBJ1-1, with D possibly being TRBD1 (5 bases). The CDR3 consists of 13 residues. V lost 3 bases, J lost 3 bases, and 11 bases lay in between. The germline V gene encodes CDR1 SQVTM and CDR2 ANQGSEA. In DNA, the CDR3 is TGCAGCGTTGATTTAGGGGCCGACACTGAAGCTTTCTTT. Amino acids: CSVDLGADTEAFF.

Only one count was recorded for this clone. The rearrangement links TRBV9 to TRBJ2-5; possibly TRBD2 for D (5 bases). CDR3 length: 15 residues. Germline V gene lookup returns CDR1 SGDLS and CDR2 YYNGEE. Deletions cut 0 bases from V and 4 bases from J, with 13 bases between. The CDR3 coding sequence is TGTGCCAGCAGCGTAGGTTTCGCGGGCGCAGAGACCCAGTACTTC. Translating gives CASSVGFAGAETQYF.

The chain combines TRBV7-3 with TRBJ2-5; 10 bases line up with TRBD1. The germline V gene has CDR1 SGHTA and CDR2 FQGTGA. Trimming cost V 2 bases and J 3 bases; bases outside gene matches: 3. This CDR3 has 15 residues. Here the CDR3 DNA reads TGTGCCAGCAGCTTATTTGGGACAGGGGAAGAGACCCAGTACTTC. Translated, it gives CASSLFGTGEETQYF. Combining the CDR3 with reference TRBV7-3 and TRBJ2-5 gives the whole variable domain GAGVSQTPSNKVTEKGKYVELRCDPISGHTALYWYRQSLGQGPEFLIYFQGTGAADDSGLPNDRFFAVRPEGSVSTLKIQRTERGDSAVYLCASSLFGTGEETQYFGPGTRLLVL.